This T cell receptor (beta chain) was profiled in a study of blood T cell repertoires in COVID-19. Looked up from germline, CDR1 is MGHRA and CDR2 is YSYEKL. This CDR3 comprises 13 residues. The V and J ends lost 1 base and 2 bases respectively, with 5 bases between them. TCRdb's table, derived via immunoSEQ multiplex PCR, lists solely in-frame clones and lacks some. The repertoire has hundreds of thousands of clones, about 88% of them found once; the top ten carry 0.9%. The rearrangement links TRBV4-1 to TRBJ2-5; no clear D gene. This clonotype was obtained from a man aged 18 to 30 with COVID-19, enrolled during active disease. What was sequenced was peripheral blood. Here the CDR3 reads CASSQAQQETQYF. CDR3 DNA sequence: TGCGCCAGCAGCCAAGCCCAACAAGAGACCCAGTACTTC.